These T cell receptor beta chains were read from a single sample in a study of Graves' ophthalmopathy and Graves' hyperthyroidism. A single record per CDR3 protein comes from TCRdb applying MiXCR to the multiplex PCR reads. The table lists 200,000 to 250,000 distinct CDR3 sequences, approximately 21% of them singletons. Sequencing was performed on peripheral blood. The receptors shown here come from a woman between 50 and 59 years old with Graves' ophthalmopathy. The CDR3 runs from the conserved cysteine through the conserved F or W. D genes are given only for firm matches. Rows give clone size only sometimes, using once, few, many, or a class for an expanded clone.

>NA|TRBV7-3|TRBJ2-5|many
CASSLLTGETQYF
TGTGCCAGCAGCTTACTCACGGGGGAGACCCAGTACTTC
>NA|TRBV27|TRBJ2-7|many
CASSLGLVGSYEQYF
TGTGCCAGCAGTTTAGGCCTAGTTGGATCCTACGAGCAGTACTTC
>NA|TRBV4-1|TRBJ1-1|NA
CASSPRAESMNTEAFF
TGCGCCAGCAGCCCCCGTGCAGAGTCCATGAACACTGAAGCTTTCTTT
>NA|TRBV28|TRBJ1-1|NA
CASHQADTEAFF
TGTGCCAGCCACCAGGCGGACACTGAAGCTTTCTTT
>NA|TRBV11-2|TRBJ1-2|NA
CASSLEMAGNYGYTF
TGTGCCAGCAGCTTAGAAATGGCAGGCAACTATGGCTACACCTTC
>NA|TRBV5-1|TRBJ2-5|many
CASSQLAFQETQYF
TGCGCCAGCAGTCAATTGGCCTTCCAAGAGACCCAGTACTTC
>NA|TRBV14|TRBJ1-1|many
CASSGWQGTNMNTEAFF
TGTGCCAGCAGTGGGTGGCAGGGAACGAACATGAACACTGAAGCTTTCTTT
>TRBD2|TRBV5-1|TRBJ2-2|many
CASSLDAGGPDGELFF
TGCGCCAGCAGCTTGGATGCGGGAGGGCCTGACGGGGAGCTGTTTTTT
>NA|TRBV6-5|TRBJ1-1|many
CASSHPTLNTEAFF
TGTGCCAGCAGTCACCCGACACTGAACACTGAAGCTTTCTTT
>NA|TRBV28|TRBJ1-6|few
CASSLLRAQYNSPLHF
TGTGCCAGCAGTCTCCTGCGTGCGCAGTATAATTCACCCCTCCACTTT
>TRBD1|TRBV9|TRBJ2-5|many
CASSDRQGALQETQYF
TGTGCCAGCAGCGACCGACAGGGGGCCCTCCAAGAGACCCAGTACTTC
>NA|TRBV5-1|TRBJ2-7|many
CASSWGLGNYEQYF
TGCGCCAGCAGCTGGGGACTGGGGAACTACGAGCAGTACTTC
>TRBD2|TRBV12-5|TRBJ2-1|many
CASGVIAGGPLDEQFF
TGTGCTAGTGGGGTAATAGCGGGAGGGCCCCTCGATGAGCAGTTCTTC
>TRBD1|TRBV6-1|TRBJ1-5|NA
CASSKTGGPQPQHF
TGTGCCAGCAGTAAGACAGGGGGTCCTCAGCCCCAGCATTTT
>NA|TRBV4-2|TRBJ1-6|NA
CASSQVERGSSPLHF
TGTGCCAGCAGCCAAGTCGAGAGGGGGAGTTCACCCCTCCACTTT
>NA|TRBV6-5|TRBJ2-7|many
CASSYSFSGNYEQYF
TGTGCCAGCAGTTACTCGTTCTCAGGGAACTACGAGCAGTACTTC
>TRBD1|TRBV6-5|TRBJ2-5|many
CASSYPRTGSEETQYF
TGTGCCAGCAGTTACCCTCGGACAGGGAGTGAAGAGACCCAGTACTTC
>NA|TRBV28|TRBJ2-6|NA
CPSRGSGANVLTF
TGTCCCAGTCGGGGCTCTGGGGCCAACGTCCTGACTTTC
>NA|TRBV4-1|TRBJ2-2|many
CASSQVSANTGELFF
TGCGCCAGCAGCCAAGTCAGCGCGAACACCGGGGAGCTGTTTTTT
>NA|TRBV29-1|TRBJ2-4|many
CSVGEKNIQYF
TGCAGCGTTGGAGAGAAAAACATTCAGTACTTC
>NA|TRBV12-3/TRBV12-4|TRBJ1-3|many
CASSPPGRVSGNTIYF
TGTGCCAGCAGCCCCCCGGGGCGCGTCTCTGGAAACACCATATATTTT
>NA|TRBV28|TRBJ1-2|NA
CASSLGRTNYGYTF
TGTGCCAGCAGTCTGGGACGGACTAACTATGGCTACACCTTC
>TRBD2|TRBV20-1|TRBJ2-5|many
CSASGRAPQETQYF
TGCAGTGCTTCGGGGAGGGCCCCTCAAGAGACCCAGTACTTC
>TRBD1|TRBV7-2|TRBJ1-5|many
CASSLATGRSNQPQHF
TGTGCCAGCAGCTTAGCGACAGGGAGGAGCAATCAGCCCCAGCATTTT
>NA|TRBV5-1|TRBJ1-5|NA
CASSVGRNQPQHF
TGCGCCAGCAGCGTGGGACGGAATCAGCCCCAGCATTTT
>TRBD2|TRBV7-3|TRBJ2-2|many
CASSLHRTSGNTGELFF
TGTGCCAGCAGCTTACATCGGACTAGCGGGAACACCGGGGAGCTGTTTTTT
>NA|TRBV6-2/TRBV6-3|TRBJ2-7|few
CASSSPGQGYEQYF
TGTGCCAGCAGTAGTCCGGGACAAGGCTACGAGCAGTACTTC
>TRBD1|TRBV6-1|TRBJ1-2|once
CASSEGTGSYYGYTF
TGTGCCAGCAGTGAAGGGACAGGGTCGTACTATGGCTACACCTTC
>NA|TRBV12-3/TRBV12-4|TRBJ1-2|NA
CASPDVNYGYTF
TGTGCCAGCCCGGACGTCAACTATGGCTACACCTTC
>TRBD1|TRBV7-8|TRBJ2-7|few
CASSRPGQGTYEQYF
TGTGCCAGCAGTCGTCCGGGACAGGGTACCTACGAGCAGTACTTC
>TRBD2|TRBV6-1|TRBJ2-1|many
CASSEVWSGSYNEQFF
TGTGCCAGCAGTGAAGTTTGGAGCGGGAGTTACAATGAGCAGTTCTTC
>TRBD2|TRBV7-3|TRBJ2-3|many
CASSDPGLANTQYF
TGTGCCAGCAGCGACCCGGGACTAGCGAATACGCAGTATTTT
>NA|TRBV6-1|TRBJ2-7|NA
CASSGYRDGLSYEQYF
TGTGCCAGCAGCGGTTACAGGGATGGGCTCTCCTACGAGCAGTACTTC
>NA|TRBV5-1|TRBJ1-1|many
CASSLVGGIGTEAFF
TGCGCCAGCAGCTTGGTCGGGGGCATTGGCACTGAAGCTTTCTTT
>NA|TRBV15|TRBJ2-7|many
CATSRDFFSYEQYF
TGTGCCACCAGCAGAGACTTCTTCTCCTACGAGCAGTACTTC
>TRBD2|TRBV2|TRBJ2-5|NA
CASTTRTSGRQLEETQYF
TGTGCCAGCACCACACGGACTAGCGGGAGACAACTGGAAGAGACCCAGTACTTC
>NA|TRBV20-1|TRBJ1-1|many
CSAIEGSISEAFF
TGCAGTGCTATTGAGGGTTCTATCTCTGAAGCTTTCTTT
>TRBD1|TRBV29-1|TRBJ1-2|many
CSVERTGGGYTF
TGCAGCGTTGAGAGGACAGGGGGAGGCTACACCTTC
>TRBD1|TRBV5-1|TRBJ2-7|many
CASSLAGGTGAYEQYF
TGCGCCAGCAGCTTGGCGGGTGGGACAGGGGCCTACGAGCAGTACTTC
>NA|TRBV10-3|TRBJ2-5|NA
CAIRQDQETQYF
TGTGCCATCAGACAGGACCAAGAGACCCAGTACTTC
>NA|TRBV20-1|TRBJ1-1|many
CSARSPLNTEAFF
TGCAGTGCTAGATCTCCTCTGAACACTGAAGCTTTCTTT
>NA|TRBV19|TRBJ1-5|many
CASSFTGLNQPQHF
TGTGCCAGTAGTTTTACAGGTTTGAATCAGCCCCAGCATTTT
>NA|TRBV28|TRBJ1-1|many
CASRRGIGVNTEAFF
TGTGCCAGCAGAAGGGGGATTGGGGTTAACACTGAAGCTTTCTTT
>NA|TRBV28|TRBJ1-5|many
CASSFDRWGYDSNQPQHF
TGTGCCAGCAGTTTTGACAGGTGGGGATACGATAGCAATCAGCCCCAGCATTTT
>NA|TRBV12-3/TRBV12-4|TRBJ2-7|NA
CASSSGTPFGEQYF
TGTGCCAGCAGTTCCGGGACTCCCTTTGGCGAGCAGTACTTC
>NA|TRBV7-3|TRBJ2-6|NA
CASSPGQPRSGANVLTF
TGTGCCAGCAGCCCCGGACAGCCACGCTCTGGGGCCAACGTCCTGACTTTC
>TRBD1|TRBV11-3|TRBJ2-5|NA
CASSFGGTGHQETQYF
TGTGCCAGCAGTTTTGGGGGGACAGGACACCAAGAGACCCAGTACTTC
>NA|TRBV29-1|TRBJ2-7|many
CSVEIGAMDEQYF
TGCAGCGTTGAAATCGGAGCGATGGACGAGCAGTACTTC
>NA|TRBV28|TRBJ2-7|NA
CASSPTVASSYEQSF
TGTGCCAGCAGTCCAACAGTGGCTAGCTCCTACGAGCAGTCCTTC
>TRBD2|TRBV9|TRBJ2-2|few
CASSVRLAGTGELFF
TGTGCCAGCAGCGTCAGACTAGCGGGAACCGGGGAGCTGTTTTTT
>NA|TRBV6-1|TRBJ1-1|many
CASSENRHSLNTEAFF
TGTGCCAGCAGTGAAAACCGACACAGTCTAAACACTGAAGCTTTCTTT
>NA|TRBV11-2|TRBJ1-1|NA
CASSRGDGKNTEAFF
TGTGCCAGCAGCCGTGGGGACGGGAAGAACACTGAAGCTTTCTTT